Only one count was recorded for the clone carrying this T cell receptor beta chain. Its specificity is unknown. Clones were sequenced by immunoSEQ multiplex PCR, and TCRdb holds only the in-frame ones, with some missing. This sample has more than 20,000 clones, with roughly 80% found just once. With 3 bases clipped from V and 2 bases from J, the junction kept 7 bases outside the gene matches. CDR3 length equals 17 residues. Germline CDR1 reads SGHAT; CDR2 reads FQNNGV. This specimen comes from a study of OX40 agonist ivuxolimab in advanced cancers. As for the study in general: Patients were treated with intravenous ivuxolimab, dosed at 0.01 to 10 mg/kg and infused every 2 weeks. At roughly 80% male, the cohort had a mean age of approximately 60 years, ranging from about 20 to 80. Partial responses, seen in three patients, involved one hepatocellular carcinoma and two cutaneous melanomas. Points from the study as a whole: Averaged across samples, CD8+ T cells carried more expanded clones than CD4+ did.

This chain joins TRBV11-2 and TRBJ1-2, with TRBD1 identical over 12 bases. The sequence was collected from an adult with an advanced solid tumor such as melanoma, head and neck, liver or kidney cancer. Sample: CD4+ or CD8+ T cells sorted from blood, taken in a trial of the OX40 agonist ivuxolimab. In DNA, the CDR3 is TGTGCCAGCAGCTTGGCCGGGACAGGGGGCTTCAACTATGGCTACACCTTC. This codes for CASSLAGTGGFNYGYTF.